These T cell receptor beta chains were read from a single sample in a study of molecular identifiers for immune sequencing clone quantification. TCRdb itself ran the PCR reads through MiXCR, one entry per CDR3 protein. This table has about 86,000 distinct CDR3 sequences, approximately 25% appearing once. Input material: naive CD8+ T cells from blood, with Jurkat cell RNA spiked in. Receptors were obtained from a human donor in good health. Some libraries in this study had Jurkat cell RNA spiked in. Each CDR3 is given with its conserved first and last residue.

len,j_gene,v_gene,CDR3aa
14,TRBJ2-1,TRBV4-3,CASSPQRGGNEQFF
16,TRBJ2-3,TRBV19,CASSTWTSERTDTQYF
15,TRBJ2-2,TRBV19,CASSPGQGSTGELFF
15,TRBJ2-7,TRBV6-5,CASSYSGARVDAQYF
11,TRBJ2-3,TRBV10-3,CAINQGDTQYF
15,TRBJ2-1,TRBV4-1,CASSRLASGGNEQFF
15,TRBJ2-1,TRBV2,CASSPGQGLVNEQFF
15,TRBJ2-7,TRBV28,CASRLSRFGTYEQYF
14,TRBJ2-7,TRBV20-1,CSAGGSTEYYEQYF
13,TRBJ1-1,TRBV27,CASRPPGQAGAFF
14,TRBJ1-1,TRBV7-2,CASSLSQGFAEAFF
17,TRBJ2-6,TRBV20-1,CSAGSWDSSTKANVLTF
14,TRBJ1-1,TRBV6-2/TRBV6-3,CASSYSGGSTEAFF
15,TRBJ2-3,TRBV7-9,CASSPGLGGPDTQYF
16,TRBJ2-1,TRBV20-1,CRAGTGDSLPYNEQFF
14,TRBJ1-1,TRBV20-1,CSATLTLSGSEAFF
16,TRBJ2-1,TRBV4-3,CASSLGLAGVRNEQFF
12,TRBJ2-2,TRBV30,CAWSPTVGELLF
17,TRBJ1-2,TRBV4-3,CASSQDLYVPTNYGYTF
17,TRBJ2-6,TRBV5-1,CASSPDRGPAGANVLTF
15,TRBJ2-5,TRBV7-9,CASSTISWGKETLYF
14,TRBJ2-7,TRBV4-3,CASSHSPQGYEQYF
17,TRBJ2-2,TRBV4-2,CASSQDLSLEDTGELFF
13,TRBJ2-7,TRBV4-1,CASSQDSGYEQYF
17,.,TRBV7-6,CASSLDVAGGSTDTQHF
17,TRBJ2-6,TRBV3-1,CASSIPGQYSGANVLTF
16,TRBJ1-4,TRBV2,CASSDPRGRTNEKLFF
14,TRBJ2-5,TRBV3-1,CASSQDRLQETQYF
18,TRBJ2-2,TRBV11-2,CASSLDLSASGLTGELFF
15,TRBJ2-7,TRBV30,CAWSVQRGNTYEQYF
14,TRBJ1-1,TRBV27,CTSRLAQGGTEAFF
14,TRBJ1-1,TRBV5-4,CASSPPGGFTEALF
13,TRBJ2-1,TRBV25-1,CASTSGGWNEQFF
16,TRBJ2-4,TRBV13,CASSLEARGCNNIQYF
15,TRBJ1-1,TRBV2,CASSERGQVYTEAFF
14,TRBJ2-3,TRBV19,CASSIWSDTDTQYF
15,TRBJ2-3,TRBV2,CASGAPGVSTDTQYF
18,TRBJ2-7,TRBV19,CASSTLLSQGIHAGGQYF
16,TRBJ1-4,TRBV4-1,CASSLRQGLTNEKLFF
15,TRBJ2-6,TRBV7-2,CASSLGGIGANVLTF
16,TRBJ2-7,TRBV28,CASRRRAGTGSAEQYF
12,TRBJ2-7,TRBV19,CASSTRTTEQYF
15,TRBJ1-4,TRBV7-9,CASSPPRATNEKLFF
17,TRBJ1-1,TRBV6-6,CASSYSVGGAVVTEAFF
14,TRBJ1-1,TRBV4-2,CASSFGTGVPEAFF
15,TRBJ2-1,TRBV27,CASKTGTSVYNEQFF
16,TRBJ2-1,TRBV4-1,CASSQEGGRMGNEQFF
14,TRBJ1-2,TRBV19,CASSIFEGNYGYTF
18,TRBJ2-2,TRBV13,CASSSRPGQGSGTRELFF
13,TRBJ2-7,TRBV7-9,CASSHSSSYEQYF
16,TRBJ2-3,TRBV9,CASSEGTLTETDTQYF
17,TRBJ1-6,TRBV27,CASSPMTVQGGNSPLHF